The next 23 T cell receptor beta chains were all read from a single sample in a study of blood T cell repertoires in COVID-19. Sequencing was performed with immunoSEQ multiplex PCR; in TCRdb, only in-frame clones are kept and a portion is missing. The sample has some 160,000 clones; 80% to 90% are singletons. The specimen sequenced was peripheral blood. These receptor sequences come from an older woman with active COVID-19.

The chain carries TRBV12-3 or TRBV12-4 and TRBJ2-2; D unresolved. Between the trimmed V and J ends, which lost 3 bases and 10 bases, there was a span of 12 bases. This CDR3 is 13 amino acids long. For the CDR3, the DNA is TGTGCCAGCAGTTTTTTCCGTCGCGAGGAGCTGTTTTTT. Translation gives CASSFFRREELFF.

This clone has more than one count but fewer than ten. CDR3 in DNA: TGTGCCAGCAGCCAAGTAATAGGGACTAGCGGGATTAATGAGCAGTTCTTC. Translating gives CASSQVIGTSGINEQFF. V usage is TRBV4-2 and J usage is TRBJ2-1, with 13 bases aligning to TRBD2. This CDR3 is built from 17 residues. The trim removed 1 base at V and 7 bases at J, leaving 7 bases unmatched. Germline CDR1 reads LGHNA; CDR2 reads YNFKEQ.

The rearrangement uses TRBV7-9 and TRBJ2-3; 8 nucleotides agree with TRBD2. The CDR3 length is 14 residues. The V gene's germline CDR1 is SEHNR and CDR2 FQNEAQ (reference sequence). Trimming at V came to 6 bases and at J to 5 bases, leaving 7 bases not matched to a gene. CDR3 residues: CASSRAGEVDTQYF. In nucleotides, the CDR3 is TGTGCCAGCAGTAGAGCGGGAGAGGTAGATACGCAGTATTTT.

The chain uses TRBV9 and TRBJ2-1, with TRBD2 matching 9 bases. Germline V gene data show CDR1 as SGDLS and CDR2 as YYNGEE. The CDR3 loop spans 16 amino acids. V shed 2 bases and J 4 bases; nucleotides not matched to a gene: 7. As DNA, the CDR3 is TGTGCCAGCAGCGTTGGGAGTAGCGGGAGATACAATGAGCAGTTCTTC. It yields the protein CASSVGSSGRYNEQFF.

A note on this clone: Other DNA variants within this sample encode the same CDR3. J is TRBJ1-5 and V is TRBV12-3 or TRBV12-4; the match to TRBD1 covers 9 bases. V gave up 6 bases and J gave up 6 bases; unmatched junction bases: 3. The CDR3 has 13 residues. CDR3 region: CASSLDRGQPQHF. CDR3 in DNA: TGTGCCAGCAGCCTGGACAGGGGTCAGCCCCAGCATTTT.

The J gene is TRBJ2-3, the V gene TRBV3-1 (or the pseudogene TRBV3-2), with D possibly matching TRBD2 (5 bases). This CDR3 comprises 12 residues. Trimming removed 3 bases from V and 6 bases from J, with 7 bases in between. The germline CDR1 and CDR2 sequences are LGHDT and YNNKEL (reference sequence). CDR3 DNA: TGTGCCAGCAGCCACGGGGTCGATACGCAGTATTTT. This gives the protein CASSHGVDTQYF.

The gene calls are TRBV30 and TRBJ2-7; 8 bases fit TRBD1. The CDR3 extends over 16 amino acids. CDR1 and CDR2 (germline): GTSNPN, SVGIG (reference sequence). After removal of 0 bases from V and 3 bases from J, the junction contained 10 bases not matched to a gene. DNA for the CDR3: TGTGCCTGGAGTGTAAAGGCGACGGGACAGGTCTACGAGCAGTACTTC. Protein sequence: CAWSVKATGQVYEQYF.

The chain is built from TRBV10-3 and TRBJ1-6; D gene uncertain. This CDR3 region has 16 residues. Trimming cost V 5 bases and J 0 bases, with 11 bases left between them. Germline lookup yields CDR1 ENHRY and CDR2 SYGVKD. As DNA, the CDR3 is TGTGCCATCAGTCGCAGTAGGAGCTCCTATAATTCACCCCTCCACTTT. The encoded protein is CAISRSRSSYNSPLHF.

This chain uses TRBV11-3 with TRBJ2-3, with D uncertain. The CDR3 sequence is 13 residues long. V lost 5 bases and J lost 4, with 10 bases in between. Germline lookup yields CDR1 SGHNT and CDR2 YENEEA. Here the CDR3 reads CASSPRFADTQYF. DNA for the CDR3: TGTGCCAGCAGCCCGAGATTTGCAGATACGCAGTATTTT.

The chain joins TRBV4-2 to TRBJ2-1, with 13 bases fitting TRBD2. J lost 8 bases, V lost 4 bases, and 5 bases had no gene match. Germline CDR1 and CDR2: LGHNA and YNFKEQ. This CDR3 is built from 15 residues. The CDR3 DNA follows: TGTGCCAGCAGCCCCCGACTAGCGGGAGGTCATGAGCAGTTCTTC. Protein product: CASSPRLAGGHEQFF.

The genes are TRBV7-2 and TRBJ1-1; TRBD1 is a possible D gene (5 bases). The CDR3 covers 14 residues. Trimming stripped 1 base from V and 5 bases from J, with 11 bases between. CDR1 SGHTA and CDR2 FQGNSA come from the germline V gene. The chain's CDR3 is CASSLDGAGTEAFF. The CDR3 nucleotides read TGTGCCAGCAGCTTAGACGGGGCGGGGACTGAAGCTTTCTTT. The full variable domain, completed using reference TRBV7-2 and TRBJ1-1, is GAGVSQSPSNKVTEKGKDVELRCDPISGHTALYWYRQSLGQGLEFLIYFQGNSAPDKSGLPSDRFSAERTGGSVSTLTIQRTQQEDSAVYLCASSLDGAGTEAFFGQGTRLTVV.

The chain combines TRBV2 with TRBJ2-5, with D maybe TRBD2 (5 bases). This CDR3 comprises 16 residues. Trimming left V 0 bases short and J 4 bases short, with 15 bases between. Germline CDR1 SNHLY, CDR2 FYNNEI. CDR3 sequence reads: CASSEAPGSWLETQYF. Written as DNA, the CDR3 is TGTGCCAGCAGTGAAGCCCCGGGGAGCTGGTTAGAGACCCAGTACTTC.

The J gene is TRBJ1-5, the V gene TRBV28; D is unresolved. V gave up 3 bases and J gave up 2 bases, with 14 bases separating them. Germline values: CDR1 MDHEN, CDR2 SYDVKM. There are 16 residues in the CDR3. CDR3 sequence: CASSFRGIRGNQPQHF. CDR3 nucleotide sequence: TGTGCCAGCAGTTTTCGGGGAATTAGGGGCAATCAGCCCCAGCATTTT. Based on the CDR3 plus reference TRBV28 and TRBJ1-5, the full variable domain is DVKVTQSSRYLVKRTGEKVFLECVQDMDHENMFWYRQDPGLGLRLIYFSYDVKMKEKGDIPEGYSVSREKKERFSLILESASTNQTSMYLCASSFRGIRGNQPQHFGDGTRLSIL.

The genes are TRBV27 and TRBJ2-7; D is uncertain. Germline CDR1 reads MNHEY; CDR2 reads SMNVEV (reference sequence). The length of the CDR3 is 14 residues. V lost 1 base, J lost 6 bases, and 13 bases lay in between. DNA for the CDR3: TGTGCCAGCAGTTTATTTGGTCCGGAGAGCGAGCAGTACTTC. Translating it yields CASSLFGPESEQYF.

This sequence joins TRBV4-2 and TRBJ1-1; D might be TRBD1 (6 bases). V shed 0 bases and J shed 1 base, with 12 bases lying between them. Germline CDR1 LGHNA, CDR2 YNFKEQ. CDR3 size: 16 residues. The CDR3: CASSQEDSTPNTEAFF. DNA for the CDR3: TGTGCCAGCAGCCAAGAGGACAGCACGCCGAACACTGAAGCTTTCTTT.

The chain is built from TRBV28 and TRBJ2-1; possible D gene TRBD2, 5 bases. Germline CDR1 reads MDHEN; CDR2 reads SYDVKM. The CDR3 runs to 14 residues. V was trimmed by 5 bases and J by 1 base, leaving 9 bases between them. The CDR3 spells CASSKSGSYNEQFF. The DNA for the CDR3 is TGTGCCAGCAGTAAGAGCGGTTCCTACAATGAGCAGTTCTTC. The full variable domain, rest sourced from reference TRBV28 and TRBJ2-1, is DVKVTQSSRYLVKRTGEKVFLECVQDMDHENMFWYRQDPGLGLRLIYFSYDVKMKEKGDIPEGYSVSREKKERFSLILESASTNQTSMYLCASSKSGSYNEQFFGPGTRLTVL.

The rearrangement links TRBV5-1 to TRBJ1-1, with 7 bases matching TRBD1. The germline CDR1 and CDR2 sequences are SGHRS and YFSETQ. This CDR3 region has 15 residues. The V segment lost 0 bases and the J segment 8 bases; nucleotides outside the gene matches: 10. The CDR3 DNA follows: TGCGCCAGCAGCTTGGGGGGACAGCCCCTCGCCGAAGCTTTCTTT. It yields the protein CASSLGGQPLAEAFF.

This chain links TRBV7-9 with TRBJ1-4; D is perhaps TRBD1 (6 bases). Trimming stripped 1 base from V and 8 bases from J, with 14 bases between. Looked up from germline, CDR1 is SEHNR and CDR2 is FQNEAQ (reference sequence). This CDR3 spans 15 amino acids. The CDR3 here is CASSLDRTAEEKLFF. In DNA, the CDR3 is TGTGCCAGCAGCTTAGATCGGACAGCGGAAGAAAAACTGTTTTTT.

The chain carries TRBV16 and TRBJ1-6; the D is unclear. The germline CDR1 and CDR2 sequences are KGHSY and FQNENV. This CDR3 is 13 amino acids long. Trimming stripped 1 base from V and 10 bases from J, with 8 bases between. For the CDR3, the DNA is TGTGCCAGCAGCCAATTTACAGTGTCACCCCTCCACTTT. Translation gives CASSQFTVSPLHF.

CDR3 protein: CASSPDREGSYNEQFF. The CDR3 DNA reads TGCGCCAGCAGCCCCGACAGGGAAGGGTCCTACAATGAGCAGTTCTTC. J is TRBJ2-1 and V is TRBV5-1, with 7 bases lining up with TRBD1. The CDR3 sequence is 16 residues long. Germline loops: CDR1 SGHRS, CDR2 YFSETQ. The trim removed 4 bases at V and 1 base at J, leaving 8 bases unmatched.

The rearrangement joins TRBV15 to TRBJ1-2; 8 bases fit TRBD1. The germline CDR1 and CDR2 sequences are LNHNV and YYDKDF (reference sequence). V gave up 2 bases and J gave up 7 bases; unmatched junction bases: 6. CDR3 size: 14 residues. CDR3 DNA sequence: TGTGCCACCAGCAGATCAGGACAGGGCGCTGGCTACACCTTC. Protein product: CATSRSGQGAGYTF.

J is TRBJ2-1 and V is TRBV7-9, with D possibly being TRBD2 (6 bases). Trimming pared 3 bases from V and 1 base from J, leaving 13 bases between. Germline CDR1 reads SEHNR; CDR2 reads FQNEAQ (reference sequence). The CDR3 covers 16 residues. The CDR3 DNA follows: TGTGCCAGCAGCTTCGAGGGTGGGAGGTCCTACAATGAGCAGTTCTTC. This sequence encodes CASSFEGGRSYNEQFF.

This chain links TRBV5-8 with TRBJ1-1, with D unclear. The germline V gene encodes CDR1 SGHTS and CDR2 YDEGEE. The CDR3 has 14 amino acids. V dropped 1 base and J dropped 2 bases, with 9 bases sitting between them. CDR3 sequence (DNA): TGTGCCAGCAGCTTGACAGATGGTAACACTGAAGCTTTCTTT. Amino acid sequence: CASSLTDGNTEAFF. The full variable domain, in which reference TRBV5-8 and TRBJ1-1 provide the parts outside the CDR3, is EAGVTQSPTHLIKTRGQQATLRCSPISGHTSVYWYQQALGLGLQFLLWYDEGEERNRGNFPPRFSGRQFPNYSSELNVNALELEDSALYLCASSLTDGNTEAFFGQGTRLTVV.